Listed below are T cell receptor beta chains from one sample, sequenced in a study of T-cell memory formation after mild COVID-19. TCRdb re-analysed the 5' RACE reads in MiXCR, keeping a single row per CDR3 protein. The data contain 300,000 to 400,000 distinct CDR3 sequences, over 13% of them singletons. The specimen sequenced was PBMCs or a T cell subset sorted from them (not recorded which). The receptors shown here come from a man in his late teens or twenties who had mild COVID-19 (a few samples of this study predate the infection). Cell type and time point are not known. Both conserved end residues are part of each CDR3. Fields, in order: V gene, D gene, CDR3 length, clone size, J gene, CDR3 protein, CDR3 DNA. The D gene is left open where the match is weak. For some rows the clone size is stated as once, few or many, or as a class when expanded; others skip it.

v_gene: TRBV5-1; d_gene: .; len: 15; abundance: many; j_gene: TRBJ2-2; CDR3aa: CASSFGSANTGELFF; CDR3nt: TGCGCCAGCAGCTTTGGGTCAGCGAACACCGGGGAGCTGTTTTTT
v_gene: TRBV4-3; d_gene: .; len: 15; abundance: few; j_gene: TRBJ1-2; CDR3aa: CASSQDRVGDYGYTF; CDR3nt: TGCGCCAGCAGCCAAGATAGGGTAGGGGACTATGGCTACACCTTC
v_gene: TRBV12-3/TRBV12-4; d_gene: TRBD1; len: 18; abundance: few; j_gene: TRBJ1-2; CDR3aa: CASTAVGGQGVALYGYTF; CDR3nt: TGTGCCAGCACCGCCGTGGGTGGACAGGGGGTCGCCCTTTATGGCTACACCTTC
v_gene: TRBV6-2/TRBV6-3; d_gene: .; len: 12; abundance: .; j_gene: TRBJ2-7; CDR3aa: CATLGQYYEQYF; CDR3nt: TGTGCCACCCTAGGACAGTACTACGAGCAGTACTTC
v_gene: TRBV2; d_gene: .; len: 13; abundance: few; j_gene: TRBJ1-4; CDR3aa: CASSDFQGEKLFF; CDR3nt: TGTGCCAGCAGCGACTTTCAGGGGGAAAAACTGTTTTTT
v_gene: TRBV5-5; d_gene: .; len: 16; abundance: .; j_gene: TRBJ2-1; CDR3aa: CASSFRGSSSYNEQFF; CDR3nt: TGTGCCAGCAGCTTTAGGGGGTCGAGCTCCTACAATGAGCAGTTCTTC
v_gene: TRBV4-3; d_gene: .; len: 18; abundance: .; j_gene: TRBJ1-3; CDR3aa: CASSPGRGRPSSGNTIYF; CDR3nt: TGCGCCAGCAGCCCCGGGAGGGGACGGCCGAGCTCTGGAAACACCATATATTTT
v_gene: TRBV12-3/TRBV12-4; d_gene: TRBD1; len: 14; abundance: few; j_gene: TRBJ1-1; CDR3aa: CASRGDRVNTEAFF; CDR3nt: TGTGCCAGCAGGGGGGACAGGGTTAACACTGAAGCTTTCTTT
v_gene: TRBV5-1; d_gene: TRBD1; len: 20; abundance: few; j_gene: TRBJ1-5; CDR3aa: CASSLLPGTGVWGSNQPQHF; CDR3nt: TGCGCCAGCAGCTTATTGCCCGGGACAGGGGTGTGGGGTAGCAATCAGCCCCAGCATTTT
v_gene: TRBV6-4; d_gene: .; len: 13; abundance: .; j_gene: TRBJ2-3; CDR3aa: CASSAGYSDTQYF; CDR3nt: TGTGCCAGCAGTGCAGGCTATTCAGATACGCAGTATTTT
v_gene: TRBV12-3/TRBV12-4; d_gene: .; len: 19; abundance: .; j_gene: TRBJ1-2; CDR3aa: CASSTAYDFPGHKTYGYTF; CDR3nt: TGTGCCAGCAGTACAGCCTACGACTTTCCGGGACATAAAACCTATGGCTACACCTTC
v_gene: TRBV7-2; d_gene: TRBD2; len: 15; abundance: many; j_gene: TRBJ2-4; CDR3aa: CASSLVAGAGDIQYF; CDR3nt: TGTGCCAGCAGCTTAGTAGCGGGGGCTGGAGACATTCAGTACTTC
v_gene: TRBV20-1; d_gene: TRBD2; len: 13; abundance: few; j_gene: TRBJ2-3; CDR3aa: CSALSGDTDTQYF; CDR3nt: TGCAGTGCTCTTAGCGGGGACACAGATACGCAGTATTTT
v_gene: TRBV7-9; d_gene: .; len: 15; abundance: many; j_gene: TRBJ2-5; CDR3aa: CASSLGGPFQETQYF; CDR3nt: TGTGCCAGCAGCTTAGGTGGACCTTTCCAAGAGACCCAGTACTTC
v_gene: TRBV19; d_gene: TRBD2; len: 17; abundance: .; j_gene: TRBJ2-1; CDR3aa: CASSRKAGGHTYNEQFF; CDR3nt: TGTGCCAGTAGTAGGAAAGCGGGGGGCCACACCTACAATGAGCAGTTCTTC
v_gene: TRBV20-1; d_gene: .; len: 14; abundance: .; j_gene: TRBJ2-7; CDR3aa: CSAALRDRSYEQYF; CDR3nt: TGCAGTGCTGCCCTGCGGGACCGGTCCTACGAGCAGTACTTC
v_gene: TRBV20-1; d_gene: TRBD2; len: 12; abundance: few; j_gene: TRBJ2-5; CDR3aa: CSAGTSGETQYF; CDR3nt: TGCAGTGCTGGGACTAGCGGTGAGACCCAGTACTTC
v_gene: TRBV4-3; d_gene: .; len: 15; abundance: few; j_gene: TRBJ1-1; CDR3aa: CASSQVKTLGTEAFF; CDR3nt: TGCGCCAGCAGCCAAGTCAAGACATTGGGCACTGAAGCTTTCTTT
v_gene: TRBV7-3; d_gene: .; len: 13; abundance: .; j_gene: TRBJ2-3; CDR3aa: CASSTGQIDTQYF; CDR3nt: TGTGCCAGCAGCACCGGACAGATAGATACGCAGTATTTT
v_gene: TRBV6-5; d_gene: .; len: 16; abundance: few; j_gene: TRBJ2-7; CDR3aa: CASRSLSGLRPHEQYF; CDR3nt: TGTGCCAGCAGATCCCTTTCGGGACTCAGACCCCACGAGCAGTACTTC
v_gene: TRBV7-9; d_gene: .; len: 13; abundance: few; j_gene: TRBJ1-6; CDR3aa: CASSFTGPSPLHF; CDR3nt: TGTGCCAGCAGCTTTACAGGGCCTTCACCCCTCCACTTT
v_gene: TRBV7-8; d_gene: .; len: 16; abundance: .; j_gene: TRBJ1-3; CDR3aa: CASSLVTGRGGNTIYF; CDR3nt: TGTGCCAGCAGCTTAGTAACGGGCCGGGGTGGAAACACCATATATTTT
v_gene: TRBV11-2; d_gene: .; len: 13; abundance: .; j_gene: TRBJ2-1; CDR3aa: CASRTLGGNEQFF; CDR3nt: TGTGCCAGCCGGACCTTGGGGGGTAATGAGCAGTTCTTC
v_gene: TRBV12-3/TRBV12-4; d_gene: .; len: 14; abundance: .; j_gene: TRBJ2-7; CDR3aa: CASSFSPRIDEQYF; CDR3nt: TGTGCCAGCAGTTTTAGTCCCAGAATAGACGAGCAGTACTTC
v_gene: TRBV29-1; d_gene: TRBD2; len: 15; abundance: .; j_gene: TRBJ2-1; CDR3aa: CSVSSGGAIHGEQFF; CDR3nt: TGCAGCGTCAGTAGCGGGGGGGCCATCCACGGTGAGCAGTTCTTC
v_gene: TRBV12-3/TRBV12-4; d_gene: TRBD1; len: 13; abundance: few; j_gene: TRBJ1-2; CDR3aa: CASSFSGGDGYTF; CDR3nt: TGTGCCAGCAGTTTTTCAGGGGGGGATGGCTACACCTTC